This T cell receptor (beta chain) was obtained from a study of OX40 agonist ivuxolimab in advanced cancers. Findings and caveats of the study: Among patients with partial responses at 0.1-3.0 mg/kg, clonal expansion was among the lowest.

Turning to this clone: What it binds is unknown.

Data came from immunoSEQ multiplex PCR; TCRdb stores just in-frame clones and leaves some out. The sample carries over 95,000 clones, about 80% recorded once. This material consisted of CD4+ or CD8+ T cells sorted from blood, taken in a trial of the OX40 agonist ivuxolimab. The sequence derives from an adult with an advanced solid tumor such as melanoma, head and neck, liver or kidney cancer.

This chain's CDR3 is CASSRLGLNSPLHF. The CDR3 region has the DNA TGTGCCAGCAGCCGTTTGGGCCTTAATTCACCCCTCCACTTT. V usage is TRBV27 and J usage is TRBJ1-6, with D unresolved. The V end was cut by 6 bases, the J end by 6 bases, with 12 bases between. There are 14 residues in the CDR3. Germline assignment: CDR1 MNHEY and CDR2 SMNVEV (reference sequence).